This T cell receptor beta chain was found in a study of blood T cell repertoires in COVID-19. Overall study: Sources were T cells, B-cell-depleted T cells, or PBMCs; the material itself was cDNA or gDNA.

Germline CDR1 KGHSH, CDR2 LQKENI. Trimming removed 4 bases from V and 3 bases from J, with 7 bases in between. CDR3 size: 12 residues. As processed by the authors: Amplification of reference gene primers provided the estimated nucleated cell counts. The data were produced by immunoSEQ multiplex PCR, yet TCRdb's version contains in-frame clones alone and is incomplete. The DNA was the basis for D and trimming; V, J and clone size are from that table. Among under 150,000 clones listed, around 88% were seen once. The rearrangement joins TRBV18 to TRBJ2-7; D possibly corresponds to TRBD2 (5 bases). The sequencing input was peripheral blood. The source is a human donor in a cohort sampled during active COVID-19. The CDR3 bases are TGTGCCAGCTCACTCCGGGGCTACGAGCAGTACTTC. Protein sequence: CASSLRGYEQYF.